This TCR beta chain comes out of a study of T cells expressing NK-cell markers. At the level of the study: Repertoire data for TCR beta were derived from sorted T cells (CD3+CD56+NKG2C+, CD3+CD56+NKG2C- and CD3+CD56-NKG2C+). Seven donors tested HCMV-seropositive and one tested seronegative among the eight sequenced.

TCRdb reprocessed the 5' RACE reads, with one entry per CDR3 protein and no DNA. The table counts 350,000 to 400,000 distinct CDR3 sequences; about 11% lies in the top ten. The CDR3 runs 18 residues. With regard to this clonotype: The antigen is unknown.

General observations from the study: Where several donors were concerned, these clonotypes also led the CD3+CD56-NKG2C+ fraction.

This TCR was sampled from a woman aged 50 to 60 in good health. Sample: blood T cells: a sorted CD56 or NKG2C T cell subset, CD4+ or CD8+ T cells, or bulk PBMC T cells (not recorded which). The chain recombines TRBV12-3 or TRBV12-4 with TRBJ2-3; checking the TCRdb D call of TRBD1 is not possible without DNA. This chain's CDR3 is CASSYPPARRGEGDTQYF.